This is a list of T cell receptor beta chains from one sample in a study of cytomegalovirus exposure and HLA in healthy donors. TCRdb's table, derived via immunoSEQ multiplex PCR, lists solely in-frame clones and lacks some. This table has approximately 190,000 clones, roughly 68% appearing once. Sequenced material: PBMCs. The receptors were sampled from a woman aged 25-40 years in good health and CMV-seronegative. Each CDR3 is given with its conserved first and last residue. A D gene is named only where the DNA matches it firmly. Clone size is stated in some rows and not others, as once, few, many or a class when expanded.

v_gene: TRBV27; j_gene: TRBJ1-5; abundance: few; d_gene: TRBD1; CDR3nt: TGTGCCACCAGATCCGACAGGGGGCGCAGCAATCAGCCCCAGCATTTT; CDR3aa: CATRSDRGRSNQPQHF
v_gene: TRBV5-1; j_gene: TRBJ2-7; abundance: few; d_gene: NA; CDR3nt: TGCGCCAGCAGCCAAAGCGGAGGGATCTACGAGCAGTACTTC; CDR3aa: CASSQSGGIYEQYF
v_gene: TRBV2; j_gene: TRBJ2-1; abundance: few; d_gene: NA; CDR3nt: TGTGCCAGCAGACGGACAGAGAGCTCCTACAATGAGCAGTTCTTC; CDR3aa: CASRRTESSYNEQFF
v_gene: TRBV30; j_gene: TRBJ2-7; abundance: NA; d_gene: NA; CDR3nt: TGTGCCTGGAAGGTGGGGGCCGCATACGAGCAGTACTTC; CDR3aa: CAWKVGAAYEQYF
v_gene: TRBV2; j_gene: TRBJ2-1; abundance: NA; d_gene: NA; CDR3nt: TGTGCCAGCAGTGGGGATAGCGCGCGGAATGAGCAGTTCTTC; CDR3aa: CASSGDSARNEQFF
v_gene: TRBV28; j_gene: TRBJ2-5; abundance: NA; d_gene: TRBD1; CDR3nt: TGTGCCAGCCAAGGACAGGGGAGAGAGACCCAGTACTTC; CDR3aa: CASQGQGRETQYF
v_gene: TRBV18; j_gene: TRBJ2-7; abundance: NA; d_gene: TRBD1; CDR3nt: TGTGCCAGCTCACCACGTCGGACAGGGAAATCCTACGAGCAGTACTTT; CDR3aa: CASSPRRTGKSYEQYF
v_gene: TRBV27; j_gene: TRBJ1-2; abundance: few; d_gene: NA; CDR3nt: TGTGCCAGCAGTTTGGGCCCCTACTATGGCTACACCTTC; CDR3aa: CASSLGPYYGYTF
v_gene: TRBV9; j_gene: TRBJ2-7; abundance: NA; d_gene: TRBD1; CDR3nt: TGTGCCAGCAGCTTGGCAGGGGGCGCGTTGTACGAGCAGTACTTC; CDR3aa: CASSLAGGALYEQYF
v_gene: TRBV10-1; j_gene: TRBJ2-6; abundance: few; d_gene: NA; CDR3nt: TGCGCCAGCAGTGACACTAACAGGCACAGAAGGGCTGGGGCCAACGTCCTGACTTTC; CDR3aa: CASSDTNRHRRAGANVLTF
v_gene: TRBV29-1; j_gene: TRBJ2-6; abundance: NA; d_gene: TRBD1; CDR3nt: TGCAGCGTTGTTTCCTCAGGGACAGGCGTTAGCTCTGGGGCCAACGTCCTGACTTTC; CDR3aa: CSVVSSGTGVSSGANVLTF
v_gene: TRBV6-5; j_gene: TRBJ2-1; abundance: NA; d_gene: NA; CDR3nt: TGTGCCAGCAGTTACTCGAGTGGGACACCCTACAATGAGCAGTTCTTC; CDR3aa: CASSYSSGTPYNEQFF
v_gene: TRBV2; j_gene: TRBJ2-1; abundance: few; d_gene: TRBD2; CDR3nt: TGTGCCAGCAGTGAAGGGCTAGCGGTCACCTACAATGAGCAGTTCTTC; CDR3aa: CASSEGLAVTYNEQFF
v_gene: TRBV6-5; j_gene: TRBJ1-1; abundance: NA; d_gene: NA; CDR3nt: TGTGCCAGCAGTTACTCGACAGCTAACACTGAAGCTTTCTTT; CDR3aa: CASSYSTANTEAFF
v_gene: TRBV5-4; j_gene: TRBJ1-2; abundance: NA; d_gene: NA; CDR3nt: TGTGCCAGCAGCTTGGACCTGGGCCGTAGTGGCTACACCTTC; CDR3aa: CASSLDLGRSGYTF
v_gene: TRBV5-1; j_gene: TRBJ2-7; abundance: NA; d_gene: NA; CDR3nt: TGCGCCAGCAGGCCGGCGGGGCAGCTCTACGAGCAGTACTTC; CDR3aa: CASRPAGQLYEQYF
v_gene: TRBV28; j_gene: TRBJ2-7; abundance: NA; d_gene: NA; CDR3nt: TGTGCCAGTGGTGCTAGCGATACCTACGAGCAGTACTTC; CDR3aa: CASGASDTYEQYF
v_gene: TRBV19; j_gene: TRBJ2-7; abundance: few; d_gene: TRBD1; CDR3nt: TGTGCCAGTAGTTTTGGGACAGAACCCTACGAGCAGTACTTC; CDR3aa: CASSFGTEPYEQYF
v_gene: TRBV11-3; j_gene: TRBJ2-7; abundance: few; d_gene: NA; CDR3nt: TGTGCCAGGGAACAGGGAACCTTC; CDR3aa: CAREQGTF
v_gene: TRBV15; j_gene: TRBJ2-7; abundance: NA; d_gene: NA; CDR3nt: TGTGCCACCAGCAGGGCGCCCCAGGGCGGGAAGTACGAGCAGTACTTC; CDR3aa: CATSRAPQGGKYEQYF
v_gene: TRBV27; j_gene: TRBJ1-1; abundance: NA; d_gene: NA; CDR3nt: TGTGCCAGCAGTTTTGGCCCCCGGGGGAACACTGAAGCTTTTTTT; CDR3aa: CASSFGPRGNTEAFF
v_gene: TRBV7-2; j_gene: TRBJ2-3; abundance: NA; d_gene: TRBD2; CDR3nt: TGTGCCAGCAGCTTTGGGGACTATCTGGATACGCAGTATTTT; CDR3aa: CASSFGDYLDTQYF
v_gene: TRBV5-1; j_gene: TRBJ2-1; abundance: NA; d_gene: TRBD2; CDR3nt: TGCGCCAGCAGATCTACAGCGGGGATCACCTCCTACAATGAGCAGTTCTTC; CDR3aa: CASRSTAGITSYNEQFF